A selection of T cell receptor beta chains follows, all from one sample in a study of T cells in Graves' hyperthyroidism and ophthalmopathy. MiXCR, applied by TCRdb to the multiplex PCR reads, yields one record per CDR3 protein. The sample comprises roughly 500,000 distinct CDR3 sequences, 40% to 55% of which are singletons, and around 19% rests with the top ten. Sequences were obtained from peripheral blood or thyroid tissue (not recorded which). The receptor set was obtained from an adult woman with Graves' disease, either hyperthyroidism or ophthalmopathy (not recorded which). The CDR3 runs from the conserved cysteine through the conserved F or W. D genes are given only for firm matches. Size values are once, few and many counts, or a class for expanded clones, and some rows have none.

CDR3 length: 18; clone size: NA; D gene: TRBD2; V gene: TRBV4-1; J gene: TRBJ2-5; CDR3 protein: CTSSQYTTGLAGEETQYF; CDR3 DNA: TGTACCAGCAGCCAATACACGACTGGACTAGCGGGAGAAGAGACCCAGTACTTC
CDR3 length: 13; clone size: NA; D gene: NA; V gene: TRBV2; J gene: TRBJ1-5; CDR3 protein: CASSERTFQPQHF; CDR3 DNA: TGTGCCAGCAGTGAAAGGACCTTCCAGCCCCAGCATTTT
CDR3 length: 16; clone size: many; D gene: NA; V gene: TRBV6-5; J gene: TRBJ1-1; CDR3 protein: CASSYSFSWQNTEAFF; CDR3 DNA: TGTGCCAGCAGTTACTCGTTTTCTTGGCAGAACACTGAAGCTTTCTTT
CDR3 length: 15; clone size: many; D gene: NA; V gene: TRBV6-5; J gene: TRBJ2-5; CDR3 protein: CASSSASKGEETQYF; CDR3 DNA: TGTGCCAGCAGTTCGGCGTCGAAGGGTGAAGAGACCCAGTACTTC
CDR3 length: 16; clone size: NA; D gene: NA; V gene: TRBV7-2; J gene: TRBJ2-5; CDR3 protein: CASSSRRGGQGETQYF; CDR3 DNA: TGTGCCAGCAGCTCAAGACGTGGGGGGCAGGGGGAGACCCAGTACTTC
CDR3 length: 12; clone size: many; D gene: NA; V gene: TRBV18; J gene: TRBJ2-7; CDR3 protein: CASSPRQGEQYF; CDR3 DNA: TGTGCCAGCTCACCACGCCAAGGCGAGCAGTACTTC
CDR3 length: 17; clone size: many; D gene: TRBD1; V gene: TRBV7-6; J gene: TRBJ1-1; CDR3 protein: CASSLPRQGEANTEAFF; CDR3 DNA: TGTGCCAGCAGCTTACCTCGACAGGGGGAGGCGAACACTGAAGCTTTCTTT
CDR3 length: 15; clone size: NA; D gene: NA; V gene: TRBV19; J gene: TRBJ2-7; CDR3 protein: CASSIPDGGFDEQYF; CDR3 DNA: TGTGCCAGTAGTATCCCGGACGGCGGGTTCGACGAGCAGTACTTC
CDR3 length: 14; clone size: NA; D gene: NA; V gene: TRBV25-1; J gene: TRBJ1-2; CDR3 protein: CASSVNRDLNGYTF; CDR3 DNA: TGTGCCAGCAGTGTAAACCGGGACTTAAATGGCTACACCTTC
CDR3 length: 14; clone size: NA; D gene: NA; V gene: TRBV10-2; J gene: TRBJ1-1; CDR3 protein: CASSGQGFSAQAFF; CDR3 DNA: TGCGCCAGCAGTGGTCAGGGCTTTTCCGCTCAAGCTTTCTTT
CDR3 length: 17; clone size: many; D gene: NA; V gene: TRBV4-1; J gene: TRBJ1-2; CDR3 protein: CASSQPGVGKANYGYTF; CDR3 DNA: TGCGCCAGCAGCCAACCCGGAGTGGGGAAGGCTAACTATGGCTACACCTTC
CDR3 length: 11; clone size: many; D gene: NA; V gene: TRBV12-3/TRBV12-4; J gene: TRBJ2-7; CDR3 protein: CASNDRGEQYF; CDR3 DNA: TGTGCCAGCAATGACCGTGGCGAGCAGTACTTC
CDR3 length: 15; clone size: NA; D gene: TRBD2; V gene: TRBV20-1; J gene: TRBJ2-5; CDR3 protein: CSARDIAGGLETQYF; CDR3 DNA: TGCAGTGCTAGAGACATAGCGGGAGGCCTAGAGACCCAGTACTTC
CDR3 length: 15; clone size: few; D gene: NA; V gene: TRBV10-3; J gene: TRBJ2-2; CDR3 protein: CASSELTGYPGELFF; CDR3 DNA: TGTGCCAGCAGTGAATTGACAGGATATCCTGGGGAGCTGTTTTTT
CDR3 length: 15; clone size: NA; D gene: NA; V gene: TRBV29-1; J gene: TRBJ2-1; CDR3 protein: CSAGRPSVSYNEQFF; CDR3 DNA: TGCAGCGCCGGAAGGCCTAGCGTCTCCTACAATGAGCAGTTCTTC
CDR3 length: 14; clone size: NA; D gene: NA; V gene: TRBV19; J gene: TRBJ1-5; CDR3 protein: CASSYGGAGQPQHF; CDR3 DNA: TGTGCCAGTAGTTATGGGGGCGCCGGGCAGCCCCAGCATTTT
CDR3 length: 15; clone size: NA; D gene: NA; V gene: TRBV28; J gene: TRBJ2-7; CDR3 protein: CASSPHWPSGYEQYF; CDR3 DNA: TGTGCCAGCAGTCCACATTGGCCCTCGGGCTACGAGCAGTACTTC
CDR3 length: 16; clone size: NA; D gene: TRBD1; V gene: TRBV19; J gene: TRBJ1-1; CDR3 protein: CASPTGTGTPNTEAFF; CDR3 DNA: TGTGCCAGCCCAACCGGGACAGGGACCCCAAACACTGAAGCTTTCTTT
CDR3 length: 14; clone size: many; D gene: NA; V gene: TRBV2; J gene: TRBJ2-7; CDR3 protein: CASRRDQGAYEQYF; CDR3 DNA: TGTGCCAGCAGGCGTGATCAGGGCGCCTACGAGCAGTACTTC
CDR3 length: 16; clone size: many; D gene: TRBD2; V gene: TRBV4-2; J gene: TRBJ2-5; CDR3 protein: CASSQEGSGSVLTQYF; CDR3 DNA: TGTGCCAGCAGCCAAGAGGGTAGCGGGAGCGTTTTGACCCAGTACTTC
CDR3 length: 14; clone size: NA; D gene: NA; V gene: TRBV12-3/TRBV12-4; J gene: TRBJ2-2; CDR3 protein: CASSPYTNTGKLFF; CDR3 DNA: TGTGCCAGCAGTCCCTACACGAACACCGGGAAGCTGTTTTTT
CDR3 length: 15; clone size: NA; D gene: NA; V gene: TRBV7-9; J gene: TRBJ1-1; CDR3 protein: CASSQDRRKNTEASF; CDR3 DNA: TGCGCCAGCAGCCAAGATCGACGGAAGAACACTGAAGCTTCCTTT
CDR3 length: 12; clone size: NA; D gene: NA; V gene: TRBV7-9; J gene: TRBJ1-1; CDR3 protein: CASSHGTREAFF; CDR3 DNA: TGCGCCAGCAGCCACGGGACACGTGAAGCTTTCTTT
CDR3 length: 16; clone size: NA; D gene: NA; V gene: TRBV19; J gene: TRBJ2-7; CDR3 protein: CASSTLNSLGPYEQYF; CDR3 DNA: TGTGCCAGCAGTACCTTAAACTCCCTGGGACCCTACGAGCAGTACTTC
CDR3 length: 14; clone size: NA; D gene: TRBD1; V gene: TRBV29-1; J gene: TRBJ1-2; CDR3 protein: CSVPPGQGSAGYTF; CDR3 DNA: TGCAGCGTGCCCCCGGGACAGGGTTCGGCTGGCTACACCTTC
CDR3 length: 13; clone size: many; D gene: TRBD2; V gene: TRBV29-1; J gene: TRBJ2-5; CDR3 protein: CSVGLAGVATQYF; CDR3 DNA: TGCAGCGTTGGACTAGCGGGAGTGGCGACCCAGTACTTC
CDR3 length: 16; clone size: NA; D gene: NA; V gene: TRBV28; J gene: TRBJ1-6; CDR3 protein: CASGQISDSYNSPLHF; CDR3 DNA: TGTGCCAGCGGACAGATATCGGACTCCTATAATTCACCCCTCCACTTT
CDR3 length: 14; clone size: NA; D gene: NA; V gene: TRBV10-3; J gene: TRBJ2-7; CDR3 protein: CAIRSWAGYYEQYF; CDR3 DNA: TGTGCCATCCGAAGCTGGGCAGGATACTACGAGCAGTACTTC
CDR3 length: 18; clone size: NA; D gene: NA; V gene: TRBV24-1; J gene: TRBJ2-2; CDR3 protein: CATSDLPGLNTNTGELFF; CDR3 DNA: TGTGCCACCAGTGATTTGCCAGGGCTAAACACGAACACCGGGGAGCTGTTTTTT
CDR3 length: 13; clone size: NA; D gene: NA; V gene: TRBV7-8; J gene: TRBJ2-7; CDR3 protein: CASSRTDGYEQYF; CDR3 DNA: TGTGCCAGCAGTCGAACGGACGGATACGAGCAGTACTTC
CDR3 length: 14; clone size: NA; D gene: NA; V gene: TRBV9; J gene: TRBJ2-3; CDR3 protein: CASSPTVPPDTQYF; CDR3 DNA: TGTGCCAGCAGCCCGACAGTACCACCAGATACGCAGTATTTT
CDR3 length: 17; clone size: NA; D gene: TRBD2; V gene: TRBV24-1; J gene: TRBJ2-6; CDR3 protein: CATSDPGLARDANVLTF; CDR3 DNA: TGTGCCACCAGTGATCCCGGACTAGCGCGGGATGCGAACGTCCTGACTTTC
CDR3 length: 10; clone size: NA; D gene: NA; V gene: TRBV29-1; J gene: TRBJ2-1; CDR3 protein: CSVVGDEQFF; CDR3 DNA: TGCAGCGTCGTGGGAGATGAGCAGTTCTTC
CDR3 length: 13; clone size: NA; D gene: NA; V gene: TRBV2; J gene: TRBJ1-4; CDR3 protein: CASRDRGREKLFF; CDR3 DNA: TGTGCCAGCAGGGATCGGGGGCGAGAAAAACTGTTTTTT
CDR3 length: 16; clone size: few; D gene: NA; V gene: TRBV27; J gene: TRBJ2-5; CDR3 protein: CASSFGIGDVQETQYF; CDR3 DNA: TGTGCCAGCAGTTTCGGAATAGGAGATGTCCAAGAGACCCAGTACTTC
CDR3 length: 13; clone size: many; D gene: NA; V gene: TRBV28; J gene: TRBJ2-1; CDR3 protein: CASTSGVDNEQFF; CDR3 DNA: TGTGCCAGCACCTCCGGGGTCGACAATGAGCAGTTCTTC
CDR3 length: 14; clone size: few; D gene: TRBD2; V gene: TRBV28; J gene: TRBJ2-7; CDR3 protein: CASSLGLAGTEQYF; CDR3 DNA: TGTGCCAGCAGTCTTGGACTAGCGGGTACGGAGCAGTACTTC
CDR3 length: 13; clone size: NA; D gene: TRBD1; V gene: TRBV6-1; J gene: TRBJ1-5; CDR3 protein: CATGTAPNQPQHF; CDR3 DNA: TGTGCCACCGGGACAGCGCCTAATCAGCCCCAGCATTTT
CDR3 length: 15; clone size: many; D gene: TRBD1; V gene: TRBV29-1; J gene: TRBJ1-1; CDR3 protein: CSAGQGARVNTEAFF; CDR3 DNA: TGCAGCGCCGGACAGGGGGCGCGGGTTAACACTGAAGCTTTCTTT
CDR3 length: 12; clone size: many; D gene: NA; V gene: TRBV5-1; J gene: TRBJ2-7; CDR3 protein: CASSSDSLEQYF; CDR3 DNA: TGCGCCAGCAGCTCGGACAGCCTCGAGCAGTACTTC
CDR3 length: 14; clone size: NA; D gene: TRBD2; V gene: TRBV6-5; J gene: TRBJ2-7; CDR3 protein: CASSYPGLAYEQYF; CDR3 DNA: TGTGCCAGCAGTTACCCGGGACTAGCCTACGAGCAGTACTTC
CDR3 length: 12; clone size: NA; D gene: NA; V gene: TRBV7-8; J gene: TRBJ2-7; CDR3 protein: CASSRELREQYF; CDR3 DNA: TGTGCCAGCAGCCGGGAACTGCGCGAGCAGTACTTC
CDR3 length: 16; clone size: many; D gene: TRBD2; V gene: TRBV5-6; J gene: TRBJ2-2; CDR3 protein: CASSFGLAGEGGELFF; CDR3 DNA: TGTGCCAGCAGCTTCGGACTAGCGGGAGAGGGGGGGGAGCTGTTTTTT
CDR3 length: 12; clone size: NA; D gene: TRBD1; V gene: TRBV20-1; J gene: TRBJ2-7; CDR3 protein: CSGTGRIHEQYF; CDR3 DNA: TGCAGTGGGACAGGGAGGATCCACGAGCAGTACTTC
CDR3 length: 14; clone size: NA; D gene: NA; V gene: TRBV20-1; J gene: TRBJ2-5; CDR3 protein: CSASRFRPQETQYF; CDR3 DNA: TGCAGCGCCAGCAGATTCAGACCCCAAGAGACCCAGTACTTC
CDR3 length: 16; clone size: NA; D gene: NA; V gene: TRBV12-3/TRBV12-4; J gene: TRBJ2-6; CDR3 protein: CASSYGRGSGANVLTF; CDR3 DNA: TGTGCCAGCAGTTACGGCAGGGGTTCTGGGGCCAACGTCCTGACTTTC
CDR3 length: 14; clone size: many; D gene: NA; V gene: TRBV5-1; J gene: TRBJ1-5; CDR3 protein: CASSLDWGGQPQHF; CDR3 DNA: TGCGCCAGCAGCTTGGATTGGGGAGGGCAGCCCCAGCATTTT
CDR3 length: 15; clone size: many; D gene: NA; V gene: TRBV9; J gene: TRBJ2-7; CDR3 protein: CASSIGTSKSYEQYF; CDR3 DNA: TGTGCCAGCAGCATTGGGACTTCCAAATCCTACGAGCAGTACTTC
CDR3 length: 12; clone size: many; D gene: NA; V gene: TRBV12-3/TRBV12-4; J gene: TRBJ1-1; CDR3 protein: CASSFRALEAFF; CDR3 DNA: TGTGCCAGCAGTTTTCGAGCTCTTGAAGCTTTCTTT
CDR3 length: 15; clone size: NA; D gene: NA; V gene: TRBV15; J gene: TRBJ2-5; CDR3 protein: CATSRYRGGGETQYF; CDR3 DNA: TGTGCCACCAGCAGATACAGGGGCGGAGGGGAGACCCAGTACTTC
CDR3 length: 15; clone size: NA; D gene: NA; V gene: TRBV9; J gene: TRBJ2-7; CDR3 protein: CASSPRGQGAREQYF; CDR3 DNA: TGTGCCAGCAGCCCCCGTGGGCAGGGAGCACGCGAGCAGTACTTC
CDR3 length: 18; clone size: NA; D gene: NA; V gene: TRBV7-2; J gene: TRBJ1-1; CDR3 protein: CASSLRPGWGIDNTEAFF; CDR3 DNA: TGTGCCAGCAGCTTAAGGCCGGGATGGGGTATAGATAACACTGAAGCTTTCTTT
CDR3 length: 14; clone size: NA; D gene: TRBD1; V gene: TRBV7-9; J gene: TRBJ1-2; CDR3 protein: CASQDRTGDYGYTF; CDR3 DNA: TGTGCCAGCCAAGATAGGACAGGAGACTATGGCTACACCTTC